This TCR beta chain came from a study of T cells in Graves' hyperthyroidism and ophthalmopathy. This clonotype was observed many times. Amplification of TCR beta CDR3 regions was performed using RNA transcripts as template. Carried out on the TCR CDR3, a first-round RT-PCR used the HTBI primer set. From the multiplex PCR reads, TCRdb called clonotypes with MiXCR, one entry per CDR3 protein. The data show about 290,000 distinct CDR3 sequences, with 12% to 15% seen just once and approximately 7.9% held by the top ten. The CDR3 is 13 residues long. The V gene's germline CDR1 is SNHLY and CDR2 FYNNEI. V was shortened by 7 bases and J by 5 bases, with 15 bases between the two germline ends.

The rearrangement uses TRBV2 and TRBJ2-7; TRBD2 might be the D (5 bases). This clonotype was sampled from a woman between 40 and 50 years old with Graves' hyperthyroidism. Sequenced material: blood. The CDR3 DNA reads as TGTGCCAGCACAGCGGACCCCTGGGACGAGCAGTACTTC. Translated, it gives CASTADPWDEQYF. Full variable domain (rest looked up from reference TRBV2 and TRBJ2-7): EPEVTQTPSHQVTQMGQEVILRCVPISNHLYFYWYRQILGQKVEFLVSFYNNEISEKSEIFDDQFSVERPDGSNFTLKIRSTKLEDSAMYFCASTADPWDEQYFGPGTRLTVT.